This T cell receptor (beta chain) is drawn from a study of cytomegalovirus exposure and HLA in healthy donors. Study-level findings and limits: 87-base-pair reads could not separate some V segments, including TRBV6-2 and TRBV6-3.

The study ran its PCR with 60 Vbeta and 13 Jbeta primers. Produced via immunoSEQ multiplex PCR; TCRdb's table is partial and in-frame only. This sample carries roughly 150,000 clones, roughly a tenth of them seen once, and the ten largest clones take less than 2%. About this clone: Its cognate antigen is unknown.

The CDR3 sequence is 12 residues long. Trimming took off 4 bases at V and 8 bases at J, with 9 bases between the two ends. Germline CDR1 and CDR2: KGHSH and LQKENI. The sequenced material came from PBMCs. The TCR was taken from a male donor in good health and CMV-seronegative. The genes are TRBV18 and TRBJ2-1; the D gene is possibly TRBD1 (6 bases). This CDR3 reads CASSQGVDEQFF. The CDR3 coding sequence is TGTGCCAGCTCACAGGGGGTGGATGAGCAGTTCTTC.